One and the same sample provided the 30 T cell receptor beta chains below, sequenced in a study of regulatory T cells in long-lasting Graves disease. Sequencing libraries for TCR beta were prepared with iRepertoire HTBI primers and Arm-PCR of CDR3 regions. TCRdb re-analysed the multiplex PCR reads in MiXCR, keeping a single row per CDR3 protein. This table holds around 320,000 distinct CDR3 sequences, over 15% found once. Time point specified: newly diagnosed GD, antithyroid drugs for less than 3 months. There was RNA extracted from PBMCs, and the TCR library was made from it. The same data also went into a second study, on T cells in Graves' hyperthyroidism and ophthalmopathy.

The sequencing used peripheral blood mononuclear cells (PBMCs), collected at new diagnosis, from a patient treated with antithyroid drugs. All receptors derive from a man aged 40-49 years with Graves disease.

The table lists this clonotype with many counts. The J gene is TRBJ2-1, the V gene TRBV20-1; 9 positions match TRBD2. The CDR3 runs 14 residues. Germline CDR1 is DFQATT and CDR2 is SNEGSKA (reference sequence). Trimming removed 5 bases from V and 0 bases from J; junction bases left unmatched: 2. The CDR3 protein is CSAVRGGSYNEQFF. The DNA for the CDR3 is TGCAGTGCTGTGCGGGGGGGCTCCTACAATGAGCAGTTCTTC.

This clonotype was observed at least ten times. This chain joins TRBV30 and TRBJ2-7, with TRBD1 identical over 7 bases. In germline, CDR1 is GTSNPN, CDR2 SVGIG (reference sequence). V was clipped by 1 base and J by 4 bases; unmatched bases: 1. CDR3 size: 12 residues. DNA of the CDR3: TGTGCCTGGAGTGCGACAGGGTACGAGCAGTACTTC. This sequence encodes CAWSATGYEQYF.

This chain links TRBV2 with TRBJ1-6; D not resolved. This CDR3 spans 16 amino acids. The V end was cut by 8 bases, the J end by 9 bases, with 23 bases between. CDR1 and CDR2 from the germline V gene are SNHLY and FYNNEI. The CDR3 nucleotides read TGTGCCAGCCGCCTAGAGGTAGGACCATTAGGTTCACCCCTCCACTTT. Amino acids: CASRLEVGPLGSPLHF.

This clonotype appeared a few times. The chain couples TRBV4-1 to TRBJ2-7; 7 bases map to TRBD1. The CDR3 totals 15 residues. V shed 1 base, J shed 2 bases, and the junction held 5 bases outside the gene matches. In germline, CDR1 is MGHRA, CDR2 YSYEKL. Written as DNA, the CDR3 is TGCGCCAGCAGCCAAGTACCGGGACAGACCTACGAGCAGTACTTC. This encodes CASSQVPGQTYEQYF.

At least ten counts were recorded for this clonotype. The rearrangement links TRBV5-1 to TRBJ2-1; TRBD1 matches at 11 bases. Germline assignment: CDR1 SGHRS and CDR2 YFSETQ. The CDR3 runs 15 residues. Losses at the gene ends were 7 bases for V and 7 bases for J; bases not matched to a gene: 10. CDR3 in DNA: TGCGCCAGCCGGACCGGGACAGGGGGTAGTAATGAGCAGTTCTTC. It encodes CASRTGTGGSNEQFF. Full variable domain (missing parts from reference TRBV5-1 and TRBJ2-1): KAGVTQTPRYLIKTRGQQVTLSCSPISGHRSVSWYQQTPGQGLQFLFEYFSETQRNKGNFPGRFSGRQFSNSRSEMNVSTLELGDSALYLCASRTGTGGSNEQFFGPGTRLTVL.

In its sample, this clonotype was seen many times. The chain uses TRBV5-6 and TRBJ2-1; D gene uncertain. V lost 2 bases to trimming and J lost 1 base, with 7 bases between them. This CDR3 comprises 14 residues. Germline V lookup: CDR1 SGHDT, CDR2 YYEEEE. The CDR3 is CASSLGRSYNEQFF. CDR3 bases: TGTGCCAGCAGCTTAGGTAGGTCCTACAATGAGCAGTTCTTC. Supplemented by reference TRBV5-6 and TRBJ2-1, the full variable domain reads DAGVTQSPTHLIKTRGQQVTLRCSPKSGHDTVSWYQQALGQGPQFIFQYYEEEERQRGNFPDRFSGHQFPNYSSELNVNALLLGDSALYLCASSLGRSYNEQFFGPGTRLTVL.

This clonotype was observed a few times. The V gene is TRBV10-1, the J gene TRBJ1-1, with TRBD1 identical over 9 bases. There are 16 residues in the CDR3. Germline CDR1 reads WNHNN; CDR2 reads SYGVQD (reference sequence). J gave up 6 bases and V 5 bases, and 13 bases lay outside the gene matches. The CDR3, as DNA: TGCGCCAGCAGTACCGGGACAGGGACATTGGGAGCTGAAGCTTTCTTT. Translation gives CASSTGTGTLGAEAFF.

This clonotype came up many times. The chain combines TRBV10-3 with TRBJ2-3; D possibly matches TRBD1 or TRBD2 (6 bases each). The CDR3 is made up of 15 amino acids. Germline CDR1 and CDR2: ENHRY and SYGVKD. V lost 3 bases and J 5 bases, leaving 15 bases between the germline ends. The CDR3 DNA sequence: TGTGCCATCAGTGATCGGGGGCGGGTTAGAGATACGCAGTATTTT. The encoded protein is CAISDRGRVRDTQYF.

At least ten counts were recorded for this clonotype. This sequence joins TRBV15 and TRBJ2-3, with D perhaps matching TRBD1 (5 bases). V lost 0 bases, J lost 6 bases, and 10 bases lay in between. Germline V gene sequence: CDR1 LNHNV, CDR2 YYDKDF (reference sequence). The CDR3 consists of 14 residues. CDR3 nucleotide sequence: TGTGCCACCAGCAGAGACAGGGCCACGGATACGCAGTATTTT. Encoded protein: CATSRDRATDTQYF.

V and J are TRBV27 and TRBJ1-2, with 7 bases that match TRBD1. This CDR3 region has 13 residues. V lost 5 bases and J lost 8; bases outside the gene matches: 8. CDR1 and CDR2 from the germline V gene are MNHEY and SMNVEV (reference sequence). The CDR3 bases are TGTGCCAGCAGTCCCCGACAGGGTTACGGCTACACCTTC. It translates to CASSPRQGYGYTF.

Many counts were recorded for this clonotype. The chain couples TRBV12-3 or TRBV12-4 to TRBJ1-5, with a weak D call TRBD1 (5 bases). Trimming cost V 5 bases and J 5 bases, with 10 bases left between them. This CDR3 is 13 amino acids long. CDR3 region: CASSRQRYQPQHF. In nucleotides, the CDR3 is TGTGCCAGCAGTAGACAGCGTTATCAGCCCCAGCATTTT.

A note on this clonotype: A much larger clone is a single base away; this may be a read error. J is TRBJ2-3 and V is TRBV7-9, with a tentative D call TRBD1 (5 bases). This CDR3 region has 14 residues. Germline values: CDR1 SEHNR, CDR2 FQNEAQ (reference sequence). CDR3 in amino acids: CASSLVLGPDTRYF. The CDR3 nucleotides are TGTGCCAGCAGCTTAGTGTTGGGGCCAGATACGCGGTATTTT.

With respect to this clonotype: Given a much more abundant clone one base away, this may be a read error. The chain recombines TRBV4-2 with TRBJ1-4; no definite D call. Germline CDR1 reads LGHNA; CDR2 reads YNFKEQ. The length of the CDR3 is 16 residues. The CDR3: CVSSQEWRRVGEKLFF. DNA of the CDR3: TGTGTCAGCAGCCAAGAGTGGAGGAGGGTAGGGGAAAAACTGTTTTTT.

This clonotype was seen many times. The chain recombines TRBV6-1 with TRBJ1-6; D not resolved. Germline lookup yields CDR1 MNHNS and CDR2 SASEGT. Trimming removed 3 bases at V and 8 bases at J, with 14 bases between. The CDR3 runs 15 residues. The CDR3 sequence is CASSDSSSRDSPLHF. In DNA, the CDR3 is TGTGCCAGCAGTGACAGTAGTTCGAGGGATTCACCCCTCCACTTT.

V usage is TRBV5-5 and J usage is TRBJ2-7; D is ambiguous. Germline CDR1 and CDR2: SGHKS and YYEKEE (reference sequence). V was trimmed by 4 bases and J by 0 bases, leaving 14 bases between them. The CDR3 is 15 residues long. The CDR3 nucleotides are TGTGCCAGCAGCGTTATTTACTCGAGCTCCTACGAGCAGTACTTC. Residues: CASSVIYSSSYEQYF.

This clonotype was detected many times. The J gene is TRBJ2-5, the V gene TRBV2, with 14 bases lining up with TRBD2. J gave up 1 base and V 9 bases, and 10 bases lay outside the gene matches. This CDR3 has 17 amino acids. Germline values: CDR1 SNHLY, CDR2 FYNNEI. The CDR3 loop reads CASTKGLAGVAQETQYF. CDR3 in DNA: TGTGCCAGTACTAAGGGACTAGCGGGGGTTGCCCAAGAGACCCAGTACTTC.

This clonotype has ten or more counts. This chain connects TRBV27 to TRBJ2-5; 10 nucleotides match TRBD2. Germline V gene data show CDR1 as MNHEY and CDR2 as SMNVEV (reference sequence). The V segment lost 10 bases and the J segment 3 bases; nucleotides outside the gene matches: 20. This CDR3 is 18 amino acids long. CDR3: CATAKSRLAGARKETQYF. In DNA, the CDR3 is TGTGCCACAGCAAAGTCCCGGCTAGCGGGGGCCAGAAAAGAGACCCAGTACTTC.

This clonotype has a count of ten or more. The chain recombines TRBV2 with TRBJ1-1, with TRBD1 as a possible D gene (6 bases). The V end was cut by 6 bases, the J end by 0 bases, with 11 bases between. The CDR3 covers 14 residues. Germline V lookup: CDR1 SNHLY, CDR2 FYNNEI. CDR3 in DNA: TGTGCCAGCAGCTGGGGGGGGCTGAACACTGAAGCTTTCTTT. This sequence encodes CASSWGGLNTEAFF.

This clonotype was picked up many times. J is TRBJ2-5 and V is TRBV7-9; D may be TRBD2 (5 bases). This CDR3 comprises 14 residues. Trimming left V 2 bases short and J 5 bases short, with 12 bases between. The germline CDR1 and CDR2 sequences are SEHNR and FQNEAQ (reference sequence). The CDR3: CASSLHSGGETQYF. CDR3 nucleotides: TGTGCCAGCAGCTTACACAGTGGCGGGGAGACCCAGTACTTC.

This clonotype was recorded at least ten times. J is TRBJ1-1 and V is TRBV2; D might be TRBD1 (5 bases). Germline lookup yields CDR1 SNHLY and CDR2 FYNNEI. The CDR3 is 15 amino acids. The germline V and J ends were trimmed by 4 bases and 7 bases, with 19 bases remaining between them. DNA for the CDR3: TGTGCCAGCAGTGCCCGAACGCCGGGGCAGGATGAAGCTTTCTTT. This gives the protein CASSARTPGQDEAFF.

This clonotype was seen repeatedly, ten times or more. V and J are TRBV19 and TRBJ2-3, with 12 nucleotides matching TRBD1. This CDR3 region has 17 residues. With 7 bases clipped from V and 4 bases from J, the junction kept 12 bases outside the gene matches. Germline V CDR1 and CDR2: LNHDA, SQIVND (reference sequence). CDR3 nucleotide sequence: TGTGCCAGTACCCCTAGTCCCGGGACAGGGGGCCCAGATACGCAGTATTTT. This translates into CASTPSPGTGGPDTQYF.

V is TRBV27 and J is TRBJ1-1; TRBD1 aligns across 7 bases. This CDR3 region has 13 residues. Trimming took 5 bases from V and 5 from J; bases not matched to a gene: 5. The germline gives CDR1 MNHEY, CDR2 SMNVEV (reference sequence). The CDR3 is CASSTQGETEAFF. As DNA, the CDR3 is TGTGCCAGCAGTACCCAGGGGGAGACTGAAGCTTTCTTT.

This clonotype was observed many times. CDR3 DNA: TGTGCCAGCAGCGCATGGCTGGGGACCACAGATACGCAGTATTTT. It translates to CASSAWLGTTDTQYF. The V call is TRBV11-1, the J call TRBJ2-3, with D perhaps TRBD1 or TRBD2 (5 bases each). The V gene's germline CDR1 is SGHAT and CDR2 FQDESV (reference sequence). The CDR3 has 15 residues. Trimming removed 5 bases at V and 2 bases at J, with 14 bases between.

Regarding this clonotype: A far larger clone differs by one base, so this is likely a read error. The chain uses TRBV4-1 and TRBJ2-1, with 13 bases aligning to TRBD2. Per germline, CDR1 MGHRA and CDR2 YSYEKL. The CDR3 runs 17 residues. J was trimmed by 10 bases and V by 4 bases; bases with no gene match: 13. DNA of the CDR3: TGCGCCAGCAGCCCTCATACCGGGACTAGCGGGGTCTACGAGCAGTTCTTC. As protein: CASSPHTGTSGVYEQFF.

This clonotype was seen a few times. This chain joins TRBV12-3 or TRBV12-4 and TRBJ1-1; D remains ambiguous. CDR3 length: 12 residues. Trimming stripped 10 bases from V and 3 bases from J, with 12 bases between. This CDR3 is CATGRGDTEAFF. The CDR3 DNA is TGTGCCACAGGCCGTGGGGACACTGAAGCTTTCTTT.

This clonotype has ten or more counts. The V gene is TRBV9, the J gene TRBJ2-3; D may correspond to TRBD1 or TRBD2 (5 bases each). The germline V gene has CDR1 SGDLS and CDR2 YYNGEE. The CDR3 has 21 amino acids. V lost 4 bases and J 2 bases, leaving 32 bases between the germline ends. CDR3 nucleotides: TGTGCCAGCAGCCTACAAACTGGGGGTGTGTTTTACCCCCCGGACACAGATACGCAGTATTTT. It is translated as CASSLQTGGVFYPPDTDTQYF.

This clonotype was counted at least ten times. The chain combines TRBV27 with TRBJ1-1, with a possible D match to TRBD1 (6 bases). Germline V gene lookup returns CDR1 MNHEY and CDR2 SMNVEV (reference sequence). V was cut by 6 bases and J by 1 base, with 12 bases left in between. The CDR3 contains 14 residues. This CDR3 reads CASRPGGRNTEAFF. The CDR3, as DNA: TGTGCCAGCAGACCGGGGGGCCGGAACACTGAAGCTTTCTTT.

Ten or more counts support this clonotype. The V gene is TRBV6-2 or TRBV6-3, the J gene TRBJ2-7; D remains unclear. Germline CDR1 is MNHEY and CDR2 is SVGEGT. The CDR3 runs to 14 residues. Trimming cost V 5 bases and J 3 bases, with 14 bases left between them. CDR3 DNA: TGTGCCAGCAGTGAAAGTTGGCCCCTCTACGAGCAGTACTTC. This translates into CASSESWPLYEQYF.

This clonotype showed up many times. The V and J genes are TRBV12-3 or TRBV12-4 and TRBJ2-7, with 7 bases fitting TRBD1. CDR3 size: 13 residues. The ends lost 6 bases at V and 2 bases at J; junction bases unmatched: 4. The chain's CDR3 is CASRPDRAYEQYF. The DNA for the CDR3 is TGTGCCAGCAGGCCTGACAGGGCCTACGAGCAGTACTTC.

Ten or more counts support this clonotype. The genes are TRBV5-1 and TRBJ1-4; D might be TRBD1 (6 bases). The germline V gene has CDR1 SGHRS and CDR2 YFSETQ. V gave up 7 bases and J gave up 5 bases, with 15 bases separating them. This CDR3 is 14 amino acids long. CDR3 amino acids: CASSPDSVNEKLFF. CDR3 coding DNA: TGCGCCAGCTCCCCGGACAGTGTAAATGAAAAACTGTTTTTT.